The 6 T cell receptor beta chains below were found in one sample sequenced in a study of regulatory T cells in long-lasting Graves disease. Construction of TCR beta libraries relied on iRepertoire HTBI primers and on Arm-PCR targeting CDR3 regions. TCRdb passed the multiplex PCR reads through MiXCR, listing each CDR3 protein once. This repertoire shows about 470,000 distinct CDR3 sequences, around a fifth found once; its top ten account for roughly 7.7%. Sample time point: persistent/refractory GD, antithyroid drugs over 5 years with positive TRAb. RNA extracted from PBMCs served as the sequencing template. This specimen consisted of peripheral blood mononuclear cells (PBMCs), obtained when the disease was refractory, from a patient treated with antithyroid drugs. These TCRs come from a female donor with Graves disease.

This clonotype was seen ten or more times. CDR3 in amino acids: CSFGQGLAKNIQYF. Written as DNA, the CDR3 is TGCAGTTTCGGACAGGGGCTAGCCAAAAACATTCAGTACTTC. This chain uses TRBV20-1 with TRBJ2-4, with 9 bases that match TRBD1. Germline CDR1 and CDR2: DFQATT and SNEGSKA (reference sequence). This CDR3 spans 14 amino acids. V trimming: 8 bases; J trimming: 0 bases; junction bases outside the gene matches: 5.

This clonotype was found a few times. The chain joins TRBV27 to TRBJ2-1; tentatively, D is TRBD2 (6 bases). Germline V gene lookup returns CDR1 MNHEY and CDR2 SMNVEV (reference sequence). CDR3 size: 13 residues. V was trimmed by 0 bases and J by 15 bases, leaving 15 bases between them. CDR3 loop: CASSLSGSTRLFF. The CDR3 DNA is TGTGCCAGCAGTTTATCAGGTTCGACTAGACTGTTCTTC.

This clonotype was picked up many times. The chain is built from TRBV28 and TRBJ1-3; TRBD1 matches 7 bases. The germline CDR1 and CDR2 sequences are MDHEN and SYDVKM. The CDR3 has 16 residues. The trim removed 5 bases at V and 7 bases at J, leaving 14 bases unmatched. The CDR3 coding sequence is TGTGCCAGCAGTCCGGGAACAGGGGTAATCCTGAACACCATATATTTT. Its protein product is CASSPGTGVILNTIYF.

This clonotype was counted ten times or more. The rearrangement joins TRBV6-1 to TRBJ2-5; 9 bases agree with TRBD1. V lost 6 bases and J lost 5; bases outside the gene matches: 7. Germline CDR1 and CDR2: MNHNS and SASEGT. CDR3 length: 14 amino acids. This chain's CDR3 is CASSQGQGGETQYF. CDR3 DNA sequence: TGTGCCAGCAGCCAGGGACAGGGTGGTGAGACCCAGTACTTC.

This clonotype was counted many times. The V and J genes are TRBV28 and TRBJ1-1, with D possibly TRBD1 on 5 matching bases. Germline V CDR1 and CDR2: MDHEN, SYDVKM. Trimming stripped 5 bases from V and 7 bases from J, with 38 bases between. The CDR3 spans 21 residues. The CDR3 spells CASSQLYPPSRYGTAWGEAFF. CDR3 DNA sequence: TGTGCCAGCAGTCAATTATACCCCCCCTCGAGATATGGGACCGCGTGGGGTGAAGCTTTCTTT.

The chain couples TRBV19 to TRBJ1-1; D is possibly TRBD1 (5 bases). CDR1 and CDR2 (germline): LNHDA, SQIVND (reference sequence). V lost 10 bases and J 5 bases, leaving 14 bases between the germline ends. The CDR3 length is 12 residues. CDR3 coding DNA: TGTGCCACCCAAGGGACGGGGACTGAAGCTTTCTTT. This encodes CATQGTGTEAFF.